The following is a T cell receptor (beta chain) sequence with its context. CDR3 length: 13 amino acids. Germline V gives CDR1 SGHDT, CDR2 YYEEEE. V lost 5 bases to trimming and J lost 2 bases, with 10 bases between them. This specimen comes from a study of blood T cell repertoires in COVID-19. Across the whole study: Sources were T cells, B-cell-depleted T cells, or PBMCs; the material itself was cDNA or gDNA.

Here immunoSEQ multiplex PCR was the method, and the copy in TCRdb shows in-frame clones only, minus some. The table has around 250,000 clones, approximately 85% seen once. Material: peripheral blood. The chain employs TRBV5-6 and TRBJ1-2; no definite D call. The clonotype comes from a man in his fifties with active or convalescent COVID-19. CDR3 sequence (DNA): TGTGCCAGCAGTCAGAGGGTGAACTATGGCTACACCTTC. Translation: CASSQRVNYGYTF.